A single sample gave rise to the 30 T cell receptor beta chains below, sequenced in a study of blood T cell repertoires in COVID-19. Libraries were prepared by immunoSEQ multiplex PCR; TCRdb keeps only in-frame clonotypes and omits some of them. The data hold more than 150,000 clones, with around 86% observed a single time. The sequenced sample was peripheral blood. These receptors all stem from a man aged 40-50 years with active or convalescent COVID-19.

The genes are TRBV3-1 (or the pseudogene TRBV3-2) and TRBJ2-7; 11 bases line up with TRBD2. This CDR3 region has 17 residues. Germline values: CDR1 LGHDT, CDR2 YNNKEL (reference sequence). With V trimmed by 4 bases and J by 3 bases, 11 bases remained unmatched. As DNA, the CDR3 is TGTGCCAGCAGCCCGCCCCCCTTGCTAGCGGGGGGCTACGAGCAGTACTTC. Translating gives CASSPPPLLAGGYEQYF.

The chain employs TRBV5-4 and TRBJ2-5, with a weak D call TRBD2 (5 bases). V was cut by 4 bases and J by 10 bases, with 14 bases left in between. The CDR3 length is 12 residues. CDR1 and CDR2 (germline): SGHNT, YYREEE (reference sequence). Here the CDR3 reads CASSPTGSDQYF. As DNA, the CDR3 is TGTGCCAGCAGCCCGACGGGAAGTGACCAGTACTTC.

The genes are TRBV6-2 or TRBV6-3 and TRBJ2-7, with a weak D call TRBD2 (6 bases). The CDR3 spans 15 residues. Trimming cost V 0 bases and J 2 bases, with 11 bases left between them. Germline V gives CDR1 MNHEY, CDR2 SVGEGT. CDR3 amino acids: CASSYSRDLPYEQYF. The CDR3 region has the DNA TGTGCCAGCAGTTACTCTAGGGACTTACCCTACGAGCAGTACTTC.

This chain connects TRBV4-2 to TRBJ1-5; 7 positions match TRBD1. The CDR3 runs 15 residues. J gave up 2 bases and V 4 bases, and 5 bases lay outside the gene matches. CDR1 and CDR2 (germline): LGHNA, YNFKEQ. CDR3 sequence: CASSPDRAGNQPQHF. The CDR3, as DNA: TGTGCCAGCAGCCCTGACAGGGCTGGCAATCAGCCCCAGCATTTT.

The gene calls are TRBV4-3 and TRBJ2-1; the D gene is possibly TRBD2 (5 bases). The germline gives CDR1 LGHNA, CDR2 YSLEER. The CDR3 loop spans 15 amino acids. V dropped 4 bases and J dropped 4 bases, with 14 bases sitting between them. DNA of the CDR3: TGCGCCAGCAGCCCCCACTTGGACTCATACAATGAGCAGTTCTTC. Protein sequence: CASSPHLDSYNEQFF.

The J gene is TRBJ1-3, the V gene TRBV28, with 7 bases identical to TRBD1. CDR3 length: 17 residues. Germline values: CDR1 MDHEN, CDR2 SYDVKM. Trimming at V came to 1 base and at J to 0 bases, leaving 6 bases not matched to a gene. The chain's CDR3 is CASSLFQGGSSGNTIYF. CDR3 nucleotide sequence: TGTGCCAGCAGTTTATTTCAGGGGGGAAGCTCTGGAAACACCATATATTTT.

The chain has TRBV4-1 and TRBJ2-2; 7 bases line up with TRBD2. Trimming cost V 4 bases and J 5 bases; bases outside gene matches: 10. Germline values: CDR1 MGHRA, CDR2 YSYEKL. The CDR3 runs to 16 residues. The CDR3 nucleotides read TGCGCCAGCAGCCCCCGACTAGCCCGGGGAACCGGGGAGCTGTTTTTT. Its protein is CASSPRLARGTGELFF.

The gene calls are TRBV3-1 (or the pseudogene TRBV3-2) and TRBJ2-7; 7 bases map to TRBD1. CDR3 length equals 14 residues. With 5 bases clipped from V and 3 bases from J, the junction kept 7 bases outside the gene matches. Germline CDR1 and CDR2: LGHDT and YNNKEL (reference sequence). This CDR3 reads CASSTTTGSYEQYF. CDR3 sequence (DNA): TGTGCCAGCAGCACTACGACAGGGAGCTACGAGCAGTACTTC.

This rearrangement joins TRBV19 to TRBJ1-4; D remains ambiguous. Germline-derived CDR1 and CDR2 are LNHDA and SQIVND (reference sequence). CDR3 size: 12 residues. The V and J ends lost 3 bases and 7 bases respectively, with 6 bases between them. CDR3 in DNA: TGTGCCAGTAGTATCGGCGGTGAAAAACTGTTTTTT. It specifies CASSIGGEKLFF.

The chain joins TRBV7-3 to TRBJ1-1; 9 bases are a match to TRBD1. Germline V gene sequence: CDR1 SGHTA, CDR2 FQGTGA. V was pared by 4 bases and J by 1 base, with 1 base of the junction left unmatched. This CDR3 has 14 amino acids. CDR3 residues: CASSWGQGNTEAFF. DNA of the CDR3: TGTGCCAGCAGCTGGGGACAGGGGAACACTGAAGCTTTCTTT.

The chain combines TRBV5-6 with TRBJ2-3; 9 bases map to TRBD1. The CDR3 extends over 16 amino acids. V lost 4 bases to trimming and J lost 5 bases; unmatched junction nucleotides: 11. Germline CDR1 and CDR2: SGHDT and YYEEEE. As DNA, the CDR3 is TGTGCCAGCAGCCTAGGGACAGGGCCTCCGGGAGATACGCAGTATTTT. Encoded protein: CASSLGTGPPGDTQYF.

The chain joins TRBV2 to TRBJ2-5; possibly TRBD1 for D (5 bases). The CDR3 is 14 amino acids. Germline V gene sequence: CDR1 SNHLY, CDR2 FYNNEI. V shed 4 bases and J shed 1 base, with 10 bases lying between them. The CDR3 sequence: CASSVGRFQETQYF. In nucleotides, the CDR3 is TGTGCCAGCAGTGTGGGGCGTTTCCAAGAGACCCAGTACTTC. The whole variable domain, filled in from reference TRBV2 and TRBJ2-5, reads EPEVTQTPSHQVTQMGQEVILRCVPISNHLYFYWYRQILGQKVEFLVSFYNNEISEKSEIFDDQFSVERPDGSNFTLKIRSTKLEDSAMYFCASSVGRFQETQYFGPGTRLLVL.

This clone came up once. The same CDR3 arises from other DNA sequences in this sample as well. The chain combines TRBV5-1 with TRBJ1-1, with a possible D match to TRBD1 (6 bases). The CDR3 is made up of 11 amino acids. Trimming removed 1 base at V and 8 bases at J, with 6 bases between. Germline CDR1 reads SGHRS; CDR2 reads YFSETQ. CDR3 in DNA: TGCGCCAGCAGCTTGAGGGGGGAAGCTTTCTTT. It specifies CASSLRGEAFF.

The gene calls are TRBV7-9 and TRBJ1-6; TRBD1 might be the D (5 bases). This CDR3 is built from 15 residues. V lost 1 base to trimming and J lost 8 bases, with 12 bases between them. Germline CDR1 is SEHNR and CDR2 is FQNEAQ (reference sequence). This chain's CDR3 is CASSLGGTSDSPLHF. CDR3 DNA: TGTGCCAGCAGCTTAGGGGGCACCTCCGATTCACCCCTCCACTTT.

The CDR3 spells CAWSETGTLNQPQHF. The CDR3 region has the DNA TGTGCCTGGAGTGAGACAGGGACCCTCAATCAGCCCCAGCATTTT. This chain links TRBV30 with TRBJ1-5; the match to TRBD1 covers 7 bases. The germline V gene encodes CDR1 GTSNPN and CDR2 SVGIG (reference sequence). The CDR3 has 15 residues. With V trimmed by 1 base and J by 3 bases, 6 bases remained unmatched.

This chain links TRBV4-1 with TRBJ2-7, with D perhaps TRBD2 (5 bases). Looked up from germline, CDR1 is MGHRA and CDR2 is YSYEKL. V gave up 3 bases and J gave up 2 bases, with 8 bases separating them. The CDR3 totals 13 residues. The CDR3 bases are TGCGCCAGCAGCCACCGGGAAGCCTACGAGCAGTACTTC. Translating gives CASSHREAYEQYF.

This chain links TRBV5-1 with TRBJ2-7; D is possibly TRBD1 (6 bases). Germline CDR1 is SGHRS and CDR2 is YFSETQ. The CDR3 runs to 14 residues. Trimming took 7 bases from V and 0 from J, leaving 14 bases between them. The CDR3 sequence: CASGLGGSSYEQYF. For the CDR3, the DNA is TGCGCCAGCGGCCTAGGGGGAAGCTCCTACGAGCAGTACTTC.

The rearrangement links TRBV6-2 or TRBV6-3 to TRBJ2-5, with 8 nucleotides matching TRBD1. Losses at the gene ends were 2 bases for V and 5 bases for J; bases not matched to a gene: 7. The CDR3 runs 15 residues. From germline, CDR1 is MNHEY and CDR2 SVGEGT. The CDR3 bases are TGTGCCAGCAGTTACGGAGCAGGGGGCTTGGAGACCCAGTACTTC. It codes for CASSYGAGGLETQYF.

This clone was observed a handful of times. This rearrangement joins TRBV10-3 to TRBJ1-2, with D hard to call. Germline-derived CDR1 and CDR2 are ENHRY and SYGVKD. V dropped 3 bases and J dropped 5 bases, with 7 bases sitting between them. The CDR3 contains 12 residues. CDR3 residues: CAISEQHYGYTF. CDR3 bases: TGTGCCATCAGTGAACAGCATTATGGCTACACCTTC.

The CDR3 loop reads CASTGQGVMNTEAFF. Here the CDR3 DNA reads TGTGCCAGCACCGGACAGGGCGTAATGAACACTGAAGCTTTCTTT. The V call is TRBV2, the J call TRBJ1-1; 8 nucleotides align to TRBD1. Germline trimming cut 7 bases from V and 0 bases from J; bases unmatched to any gene: 7. CDR1 is SNHLY and CDR2 is FYNNEI in the germline V gene. The CDR3 spans 15 residues.

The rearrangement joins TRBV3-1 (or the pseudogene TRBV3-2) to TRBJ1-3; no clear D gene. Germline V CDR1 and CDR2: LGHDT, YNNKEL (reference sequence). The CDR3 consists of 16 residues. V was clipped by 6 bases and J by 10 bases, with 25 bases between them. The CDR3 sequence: CASSAKYSYSPYTIYF. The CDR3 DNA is TGTGCCAGCAGTGCCAAATACAGCTACAGCCCCTATACCATATATTTT.

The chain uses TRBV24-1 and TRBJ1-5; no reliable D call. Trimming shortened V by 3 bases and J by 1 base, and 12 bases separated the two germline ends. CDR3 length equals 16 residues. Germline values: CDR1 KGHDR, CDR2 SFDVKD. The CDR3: CATSDTRTVSNQPQHF. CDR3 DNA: TGTGCCACCAGTGATACCCGAACAGTCAGCAATCAGCCCCAGCATTTT.

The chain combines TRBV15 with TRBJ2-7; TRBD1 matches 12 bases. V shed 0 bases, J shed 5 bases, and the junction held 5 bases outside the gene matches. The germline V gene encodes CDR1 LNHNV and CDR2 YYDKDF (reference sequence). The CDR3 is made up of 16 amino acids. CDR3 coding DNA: TGTGCCACCAGCAGAGAGGGACAGGGGGCTCCCAACGAGCAGTACTTC. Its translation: CATSREGQGAPNEQYF.

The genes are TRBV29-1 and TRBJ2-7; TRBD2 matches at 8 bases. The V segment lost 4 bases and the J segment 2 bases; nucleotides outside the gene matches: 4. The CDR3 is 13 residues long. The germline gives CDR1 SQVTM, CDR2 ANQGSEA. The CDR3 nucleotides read TGCAGCGTTGTCAGCGGGGGCACCTACGAGCAGTACTTC. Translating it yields CSVVSGGTYEQYF.

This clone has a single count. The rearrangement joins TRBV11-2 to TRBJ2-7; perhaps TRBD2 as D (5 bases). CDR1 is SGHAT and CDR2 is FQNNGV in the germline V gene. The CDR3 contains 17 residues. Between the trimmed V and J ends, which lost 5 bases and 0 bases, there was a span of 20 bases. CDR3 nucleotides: TGTGCCAGCAGCCAGCGGATTTTGAATGATGGCTCCTACGAGCAGTACTTC. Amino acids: CASSQRILNDGSYEQYF.

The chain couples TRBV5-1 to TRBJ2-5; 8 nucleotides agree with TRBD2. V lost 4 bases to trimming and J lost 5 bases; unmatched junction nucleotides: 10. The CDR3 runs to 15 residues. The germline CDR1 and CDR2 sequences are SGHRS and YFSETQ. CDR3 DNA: TGCGCCAGCAGCCCCGGGACTAGGGGTCTCGAGACCCAGTACTTC. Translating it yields CASSPGTRGLETQYF.

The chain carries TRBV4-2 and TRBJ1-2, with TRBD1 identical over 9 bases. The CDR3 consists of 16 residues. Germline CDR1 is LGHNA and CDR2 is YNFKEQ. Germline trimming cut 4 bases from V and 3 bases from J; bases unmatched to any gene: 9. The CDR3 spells CASSPGQGKGDYGYTF. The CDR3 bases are TGTGCCAGCAGCCCGGGACAGGGCAAGGGGGACTATGGCTACACCTTC.

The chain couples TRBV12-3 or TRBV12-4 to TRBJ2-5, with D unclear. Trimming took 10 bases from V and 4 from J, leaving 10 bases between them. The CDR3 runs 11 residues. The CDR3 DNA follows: TGTGCCACCGCAGGTTCAGAGACCCAGTACTTC. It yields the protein CATAGSETQYF.

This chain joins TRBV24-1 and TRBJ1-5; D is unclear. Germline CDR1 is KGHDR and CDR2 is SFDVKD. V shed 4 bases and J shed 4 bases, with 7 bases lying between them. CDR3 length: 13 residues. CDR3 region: CATSDVSNQPQHF. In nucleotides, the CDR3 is TGTGCCACCAGTGACGTCAGTAATCAGCCCCAGCATTTT.

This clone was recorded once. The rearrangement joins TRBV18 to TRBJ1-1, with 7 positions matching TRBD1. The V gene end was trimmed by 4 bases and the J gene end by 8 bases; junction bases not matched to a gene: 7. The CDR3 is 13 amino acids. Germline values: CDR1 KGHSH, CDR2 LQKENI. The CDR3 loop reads CASSRDPGGEAFF. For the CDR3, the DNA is TGTGCCAGCTCACGGGACCCAGGGGGGGAAGCTTTCTTT.